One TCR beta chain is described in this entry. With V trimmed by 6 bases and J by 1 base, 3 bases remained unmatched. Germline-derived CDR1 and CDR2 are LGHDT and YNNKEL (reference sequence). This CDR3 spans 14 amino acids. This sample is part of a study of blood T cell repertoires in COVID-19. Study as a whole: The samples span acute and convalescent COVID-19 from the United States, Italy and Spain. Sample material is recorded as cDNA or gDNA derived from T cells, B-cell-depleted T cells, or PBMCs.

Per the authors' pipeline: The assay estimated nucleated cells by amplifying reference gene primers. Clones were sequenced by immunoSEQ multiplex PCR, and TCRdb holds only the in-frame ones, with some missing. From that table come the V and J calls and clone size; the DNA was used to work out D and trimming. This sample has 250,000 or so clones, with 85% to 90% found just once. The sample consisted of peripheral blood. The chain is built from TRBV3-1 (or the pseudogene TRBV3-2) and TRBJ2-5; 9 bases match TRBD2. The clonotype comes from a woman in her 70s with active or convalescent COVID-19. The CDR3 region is CASRSTSGQETQYF. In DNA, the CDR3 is TGTGCCAGCAGGTCGACTAGCGGCCAAGAGACCCAGTACTTC.